Sequencing of this T cell receptor beta chain was carried out in a study of cytomegalovirus exposure and HLA in healthy donors. For the study at large: An analysis done earlier identified more than 90 million unique TCR beta sequences from about 179 million T cells. Findings and caveats of the study: The classifier, whose performance was assessed in both the original and validation cohorts, reportedly diagnosed cytomegalovirus status with high specificity and sensitivity. Usually a TCR sequence was rare, but some public TCRs were found in many donors. The authors listed some 160 TCR beta chains as cytomegalovirus-associated.

Germline lookup yields CDR1 MNHEY and CDR2 SVGAGI. The CDR3 consists of 14 residues. V dropped 3 bases and J dropped 1 base, with 9 bases sitting between them. This clone was counted between two and nine times. What it binds is unknown. PCR employed 60 Vbeta and 13 Jbeta primers. Data came from immunoSEQ multiplex PCR; TCRdb stores just in-frame clones and leaves some out. The table records under 200,000 clones, about four fifths of them present only once. V usage is TRBV6-5 and J usage is TRBJ1-1; D is possibly TRBD1 (5 bases). The sequencing sample was made of PBMCs. This sequence was found in a male donor in good health and CMV-seropositive. The CDR3 DNA follows: TGTGCCAGCAGTTATGACAGAGGGAACACTGAAGCTTTCTTT. It is translated as CASSYDRGNTEAFF.